This T cell receptor (beta chain) emerged from a study of identical twins. TCRdb re-called the 5' RACE reads with MiXCR, one entry per CDR3 protein. The top ten hold about 2.9% of the sample, which has about 470,000 distinct CDR3 sequences, less than 25% seen once. The germline V gene encodes CDR1 KGHSH and CDR2 LQKENI. The CDR3 runs 17 residues. Trimming stripped 6 bases from V and 0 bases from J, with 15 bases between. These records were also assigned to another study, of T cells expressing NK-cell markers. As that report states: Among CD8+ T cells from 5 to 7 donors, dominant NKG2C+ clonotypes accounted for roughly 1.0-7.0%.

The J gene is TRBJ2-6, the V gene TRBV18; D may be TRBD2 (6 bases). The receptor's source is a woman younger than 30 in good health. The sample was CD4+ T cells sorted from blood. CDR3 sequence (DNA): TGTGCCAGCTCCCAACGGGGAGGCCCCTCTGGGGCCAACGTCCTGACTTTC. This gives the protein CASSQRGGPSGANVLTF.